These 12 T cell receptor beta chains originate from one sample sequenced in a study of Ad26.COV2.S vaccination and SARS-CoV-2 variants. TCRdb's table, derived via immunoSEQ multiplex PCR, lists solely in-frame clones and lacks some. The sample holds a few hundred thousand clones, 70% to 90% seen once. Treatment denoted: over 15 received Ad26.COV2.S at low or high dose, single or two shots; several received placebo; per-sample allocation not given. Day 63 after the first vaccine or placebo injection was the time point for sampling. Sequenced material: peripheral blood, taken in a trial of Ad26.COV2.S vaccine versus placebo. The source of these receptors is a person between 18 and 65 years old who received the Ad26.COV2.S COVID-19 vaccine or a placebo.

The rearrangement joins TRBV6-2 or TRBV6-3 to TRBJ2-1; 7 nucleotides align to TRBD1. Trimming took 5 bases from V and 5 from J; bases not matched to a gene: 3. The CDR3 totals 13 residues. Germline loops: CDR1 MNHEY, CDR2 SVGEGT. This CDR3 reads CASSQDRDNEQFF. DNA of the CDR3: TGTGCCAGCAGTCAAGACAGGGACAATGAGCAGTTCTTC.

The chain joins TRBV7-2 to TRBJ1-6; possibly TRBD1 for D (6 bases). The V end was cut by 2 bases, the J end by 8 bases, with 16 bases between. Germline V gives CDR1 SGHTA, CDR2 FQGNSA. CDR3 length equals 16 residues. The chain's CDR3 is CASSLRWGRGDSPLHF. Here the CDR3 DNA reads TGTGCCAGCAGCTTACGTTGGGGCAGGGGAGATTCACCCCTCCACTTT.

The chain joins TRBV2 to TRBJ2-5, with 9 bases that match TRBD1. J was trimmed by 3 bases and V by 7 bases; bases with no gene match: 3. The CDR3 spans 13 residues. The germline V gene has CDR1 SNHLY and CDR2 FYNNEI. The CDR3 sequence is CASTRDREETQYF. The CDR3 DNA reads as TGTGCCAGCACCCGGGACAGGGAAGAGACCCAGTACTTC.

The gene calls are TRBV6-6 and TRBJ1-2; unclear D gene. The CDR3 contains 13 residues. Trimming pared 0 bases from V and 13 bases from J, leaving 15 bases between. CDR1 is MNHNY and CDR2 is SVGAGI in the germline V gene (reference sequence). DNA of the CDR3: TGTGCCAGCAGTTACTCCCGTGGGCCCTGGGGCACCTTC. Translating gives CASSYSRGPWGTF.

This chain connects TRBV9 to TRBJ1-5; 7 bases match TRBD1. CDR3 length equals 15 residues. CDR1 SGDLS and CDR2 YYNGEE come from the germline V gene. Trimming at V came to 0 bases and at J to 5 bases, leaving 5 bases not matched to a gene. The CDR3 DNA reads TGTGCCAGCAGCGTAGCCTCAGGGGGGGATCAGCCCCAGCATTTT. Residues: CASSVASGGDQPQHF.

The chain combines TRBV9 with TRBJ1-6; D not certain. This CDR3 comprises 16 residues. The germline CDR1 and CDR2 sequences are SGDLS and YYNGEE. Trimming stripped 0 bases from V and 7 bases from J, with 14 bases between. Written as DNA, the CDR3 is TGTGCCAGCAGCGTAGATAGCGGGCGGAGGAATTCACCCCTCCACTTT. It is translated as CASSVDSGRRNSPLHF.

This clone occurred a few times. The chain is built from TRBV3-1 (or the pseudogene TRBV3-2) and TRBJ2-3, with 9 nucleotides matching TRBD1. The CDR3 spans 14 residues. Germline values: CDR1 LGHDT, CDR2 YNNKEL (reference sequence). The junction had 6 bases not matched to a gene; V was cut back by 6 bases and J by 5 bases. The CDR3 DNA reads as TGTGCCAGCAGTCCCAGACAGGGGGAAGATACGCAGTATTTT. Translated: CASSPRQGEDTQYF.

V is TRBV4-3 and J is TRBJ1-2; D remains unclear. Trimming shortened V by 0 bases and J by 6 bases, and 14 bases separated the two germline ends. Per the germline V gene, CDR1 is LGHNA and CDR2 is YSLEER. The CDR3 totals 15 residues. CDR3 nucleotide sequence: TGCGCCAGCAGCCAAGATAGGAGACCGACCCATGGCTACACCTTC. Residues: CASSQDRRPTHGYTF.

The J gene is TRBJ1-6, the V gene TRBV9, with D possibly matching TRBD1 (6 bases). V was cut by 3 bases and J by 6 bases, with 16 bases left in between. The CDR3 spans 16 residues. Germline CDR1 and CDR2: SGDLS and YYNGEE. The CDR3 loop is CASSGPGVEINSPLHF. In nucleotides, the CDR3 is TGTGCCAGCAGCGGGCCAGGGGTTGAGATTAATTCACCCCTCCACTTT. Filled out from reference TRBV9 and TRBJ1-6, the complete variable domain reads DSGVTQTPKHLITATGQRVTLRCSPRSGDLSVYWYQQSLDQGLQFLIQYYNGEERAKGNILERFSAQQFPDLHSELNLSSLELGDSALYFCASSGPGVEINSPLHFGNGTRLTVT.

The rearrangement uses TRBV2 and TRBJ1-5; a possible D gene is TRBD1 (5 bases). Germline V gives CDR1 SNHLY, CDR2 FYNNEI. This CDR3 has 19 residues. V was trimmed by 0 bases and J by 0 bases, leaving 18 bases between them. CDR3 region: CASSEARQEDINSNQPQHF. CDR3 sequence (DNA): TGTGCCAGCAGTGAAGCCCGGCAAGAGGACATAAATAGCAATCAGCCCCAGCATTTT.

The V and J genes are TRBV29-1 and TRBJ1-2; a weak D match, TRBD1 (6 bases). The CDR3 totals 14 residues. V was clipped by 4 bases and J by 6 bases, with 18 bases between them. CDR1 and CDR2 (germline): SQVTM, ANQGSEA. As DNA, the CDR3 is TGCAGCGTTGGGCTGCCAGGGGCATTGGATGGCTACACCTTC. Its translation is CSVGLPGALDGYTF.

The chain has TRBV7-2 and TRBJ2-3; D might be TRBD1 (5 bases). The CDR3 sequence is 15 residues long. Deletions cut 1 base from V and 1 base from J, with 9 bases between. The V gene's germline CDR1 is SGHTA and CDR2 FQGNSA. CDR3 in amino acids: CASSLEGLRTDTQYF. As DNA, the CDR3 is TGTGCCAGCAGCTTAGAGGGGCTTCGCACAGATACGCAGTATTTT.